The rows below give T cell receptor beta chains drawn from one sample of a study of blood T cell repertoires in COVID-19. Using immunoSEQ multiplex PCR, the repertoire was profiled, and TCRdb retains in-frame clones only, with some absent. The data show 150,000 to 200,000 clones, with 78% seen just once and 2.5% to 3.5% held by the top ten. The sequencing input was peripheral blood. Receptors originate from an elderly woman with active or convalescent COVID-19. Both conserved end residues are trimmed from each CDR3. The order of the fields is clone size, J gene, V gene, CDR3 protein. Size tells how often a clone was seen (once, few, many) or the class of an expanded clone, and some rows leave it out.

clone size: NA; J gene: TRBJ1-2; V gene: TRBV11-2; CDR3 protein: ASSLETRGHGYT
clone size: NA; J gene: TRBJ2-7; V gene: TRBV7-8; CDR3 protein: ASSLRRGGPLYEQY
clone size: NA; J gene: TRBJ1-4; V gene: TRBV2; CDR3 protein: ASNVEFHEKLF
clone size: NA; J gene: TRBJ2-1; V gene: TRBV6-5; CDR3 protein: ASSYSRGGRLDEQF
clone size: NA; J gene: TRBJ1-2; V gene: TRBV5-1; CDR3 protein: ASSLDTGAYGYT
clone size: NA; J gene: TRBJ1-1; V gene: TRBV2; CDR3 protein: ASSDSRGRNTEAF
clone size: NA; J gene: TRBJ2-5; V gene: TRBV5-8; CDR3 protein: ASSQGQGVPETQY
clone size: once; J gene: TRBJ1-6; V gene: TRBV9; CDR3 protein: ASSVEGQGDSPLH
clone size: NA; J gene: TRBJ1-4; V gene: TRBV7-6; CDR3 protein: ASSSRVSGTNEKLF
clone size: NA; J gene: TRBJ1-1; V gene: TRBV5-8; CDR3 protein: ASSLVSGQGAKAF
clone size: NA; J gene: TRBJ2-2; V gene: TRBV28; CDR3 protein: ASSFSAPLRTNTGELF
clone size: NA; J gene: TRBJ1-5; V gene: TRBV10-3; CDR3 protein: AISGGGQGYSNQPQH
clone size: once; J gene: TRBJ1-1; V gene: TRBV12-3/TRBV12-4; CDR3 protein: ASTKGTEAF
clone size: NA; J gene: TRBJ2-1; V gene: TRBV3-1/TRBV3-2; CDR3 protein: ASSQVAGNEQF
clone size: few; J gene: TRBJ1-5; V gene: TRBV10-2; CDR3 protein: ASSTDRDKQPQH
clone size: few; J gene: TRBJ1-3; V gene: TRBV2; CDR3 protein: ASSEFANSGNTIY
clone size: NA; J gene: TRBJ2-5; V gene: TRBV28; CDR3 protein: ASSLIGVGYQETQY
clone size: once; J gene: TRBJ2-1; V gene: TRBV13; CDR3 protein: ASSLSRLAGRRSYNEQF